These 7 T cell receptor beta chains were all obtained from the same sample, sequenced in a study of cytomegalovirus exposure and HLA in healthy donors. The PCR contained 60 Vbeta and 13 Jbeta primers. The method was immunoSEQ multiplex PCR; TCRdb's version includes in-frame clones alone and lacks a portion of them. The profile covers about 71,000 clones, with roughly 70% appearing a single time and 8.5% to 10% taken by the ten largest. Sequencing was performed on PBMCs. The receptors stem from a woman aged 45-65 years in good health and CMV-seropositive.

The gene calls are TRBV6-5 and TRBJ1-1; D not certain. The germline V gene has CDR1 MNHEY and CDR2 SVGAGI. The CDR3 has 15 amino acids. V was pared by 0 bases and J by 2 bases, with 10 bases between. The CDR3 region is CASSYSSTGNTEAFF. In nucleotides, the CDR3 is TGTGCCAGCAGTTACTCATCGACGGGAAACACTGAAGCTTTCTTT.

The V gene is TRBV27, the J gene TRBJ2-7, with 9 bases matching TRBD1. The ends lost 5 bases at V and 0 bases at J; junction bases unmatched: 5. Germline-derived CDR1 and CDR2 are MNHEY and SMNVEV (reference sequence). The CDR3 length is 15 residues. Here the CDR3 DNA reads TGTGCCAGCAGTCGGACAGGGGCGGCCTCCTACGAGCAGTACTTC. It yields the protein CASSRTGAASYEQYF.

This clone was seen only once. The chain has TRBV5-1 and TRBJ1-3, with a tentative D call TRBD1 (6 bases). Germline CDR1 reads SGHRS; CDR2 reads YFSETQ. The CDR3 is 15 residues long. Trimming left V 2 bases short and J 2 bases short, with 11 bases between. In nucleotides, the CDR3 is TGCGCCAGCAGCTTTACAGGGACTACTGGAAACACCATATATTTT. Protein sequence: CASSFTGTTGNTIYF.

The chain joins TRBV9 to TRBJ2-3; D remains ambiguous. The ends were cut back, 0 bases at V and 3 bases at J, with 5 bases in the middle. CDR1 and CDR2 from the germline V gene are SGDLS and YYNGEE. The CDR3 spans 13 residues. The CDR3 reads CASSVGVTDTQYF. The CDR3 DNA reads as TGTGCCAGCAGCGTAGGAGTGACAGATACGCAGTATTTT.

The chain is built from TRBV4-3 and TRBJ2-7; D perhaps matches TRBD2 (5 bases). The CDR3 runs 13 residues. CDR1 LGHNA and CDR2 YSLEER come from the germline V gene. With 6 bases removed from V and 3 bases from J, the gap between germline ends came to 12 bases. This CDR3 is CASSSSRGYEQYF. The DNA of the CDR3 is TGCGCCAGCAGTTCTTCACGGGGCTACGAGCAGTACTTC.

The V call is TRBV30, the J call TRBJ2-5, with D possibly TRBD2 on 5 matching bases. Per germline, CDR1 GTSNPN and CDR2 SVGIG (reference sequence). Trimming cost V 3 bases and J 3 bases, with 11 bases left between them. CDR3 length: 13 residues. CDR3 nucleotide sequence: TGTGCCTGGAGCCCCCCCGGGGAAGAGACCCAGTACTTC. Translating it yields CAWSPPGEETQYF.

V is TRBV28 and J is TRBJ1-5, with 8 bases lining up with TRBD1. Germline V lookup: CDR1 MDHEN, CDR2 SYDVKM. The CDR3 is 15 amino acids. V trimming: 4 bases; J trimming: 2 bases; junction bases outside the gene matches: 4. The CDR3 nucleotides are TGTGCCAGCAGTTCACCGGGACAGGGCAATCAGCCCCAGCATTTT. Translating it yields CASSSPGQGNQPQHF.